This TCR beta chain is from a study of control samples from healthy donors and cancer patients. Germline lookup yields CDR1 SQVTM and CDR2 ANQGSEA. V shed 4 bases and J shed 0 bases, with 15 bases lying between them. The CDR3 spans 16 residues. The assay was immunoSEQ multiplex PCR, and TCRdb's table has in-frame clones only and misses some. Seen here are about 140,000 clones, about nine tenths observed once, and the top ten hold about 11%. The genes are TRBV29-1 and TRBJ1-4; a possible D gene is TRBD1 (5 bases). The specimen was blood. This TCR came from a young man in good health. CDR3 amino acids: CSVADSGSSTNEKLFF. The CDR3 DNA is TGCAGCGTTGCTGACAGTGGGTCTTCAACTAATGAAAAACTGTTTTTT.